The rows below give T cell receptor beta chains drawn from one sample of a study of response to subunit inactivated influenza vaccine. TCRdb independently ran MiXCR on the RT-PCR reads; one entry per CDR3 protein. The table shows fewer than 750,000 distinct CDR3 sequences, with 11% to 15% occurring only once. The specimen was PBMCs from blood, collected approximately 13 days after vaccination. All receptors derive from a man in his fifties or sixties who received an inactivated influenza vaccine. Both conserved end residues are part of each CDR3. D genes are given only for firm matches. Rows give clone size only sometimes, using once, few, many, or a class for an expanded clone.

D gene | clone size | J gene | V gene | CDR3 protein | CDR3 DNA
TRBD1 | . | TRBJ2-5 | TRBV2 | CASRGFRETGAQETQYF | TGTGCCAGCAGGGGTTTTCGAGAGACAGGGGCCCAAGAGACCCAGTACTTC
. | many | TRBJ1-5 | TRBV7-2 | CASSTRFGSNQPQHF | TGTGCCAGCAGCACCCGATTTGGGAGCAATCAGCCCCAGCATTTT
. | many | TRBJ2-3 | TRBV29-1 | CSVLARGVSDTQYF | TGCAGCGTTCTCGCCAGGGGAGTTTCAGATACGCAGTATTTT
. | few | TRBJ2-7 | TRBV4-1 | CASSQDGTAVGTRQYF | TGCGCCAGCAGCCAAGACGGGACGGCCGTTGGGACGAGGCAGTACTTC
. | few | TRBJ2-2 | TRBV5-6 | CASRWGAENTGELFF | TGTGCCAGCAGGTGGGGGGCAGAGAACACCGGGGAGCTGTTTTTT
. | many | TRBJ2-7 | TRBV7-2 | CASSFRGTAGPSYEQYF | TGTGCCAGCAGCTTTCGGGGAACAGCGGGCCCGTCCTACGAGCAGTACTTC
. | . | TRBJ2-1 | TRBV29-1 | CSVELEGSYNEQFF | TGCAGCGTTGAACTAGAGGGCTCCTACAATGAGCAGTTCTTC
. | few | TRBJ1-1 | TRBV20-1 | CSARDVLRNTEAFF | TGCAGTGCTAGAGACGTATTGAGGAACACTGAAGCTTTCTTT
. | . | TRBJ1-6 | TRBV20-1 | CSALESSYNSPLHF | TGCAGTGCTCTGGAGAGCTCCTATAATTCACCCCTCCACTTT
. | many | TRBJ2-3 | TRBV15 | CATSRDPPDTQYF | TGTGCCACCAGCAGAGATCCCCCAGATACGCAGTATTTT
. | . | TRBJ2-5 | TRBV7-7 | CASSLYSVKETQYF | TGTGCCAGCAGCTTATATTCAGTCAAGGAGACCCAGTACTTC
TRBD1 | few | TRBJ2-3 | TRBV20-1 | CSASPGQGADTQYF | TGCAGTGCTAGCCCCGGACAGGGGGCAGATACGCAGTATTTT
TRBD1 | . | TRBJ2-2 | TRBV5-1 | CASSLVGTGSFGYGSSGELFF | TGCGCCAGCAGCTTGGTGGGGACAGGGAGTTTCGGATACGGGAGTTCCGGGGAGCTGTTTTTT
TRBD2 | many | TRBJ2-7 | TRBV10-3 | CAISPYTSGGRSYEQYF | TGTGCCATTTCCCCTTATACTAGCGGGGGGCGCAGCTACGAGCAGTACTTC
. | . | TRBJ2-2 | TRBV7-9 | CASSYRVGELFF | TGTGCCAGCAGCTACAGGGTCGGGGAGCTGTTTTTT
TRBD2 | . | TRBJ2-3 | TRBV20-1 | CSARFSGLAGTDTQYF | TGCAGTGCGAGATTCAGCGGACTAGCTGGTACAGATACGCAGTATTTT
TRBD1 | . | TRBJ2-3 | TRBV12-3/TRBV12-4 | CASSLTGVDTDTQYF | TGTGCCAGCAGTTTGACAGGGGTTGACACAGATACGCAGTATTTT
TRBD1 | few | TRBJ2-5 | TRBV6-5 | CASSYSLVGTGRRAETQYF | TGTGCCAGCAGTTACTCGCTAGTAGGGACAGGGCGGAGGGCAGAGACCCAGTACTTC
TRBD1 | . | TRBJ1-3 | TRBV7-9 | CASSTPGQLGNTIYF | TGTGCCAGCAGCACCCCGGGACAGCTAGGAAACACCATATATTTT
. | . | TRBJ2-2 | TRBV2 | CASRSLGVNTGELFF | TGTGCCAGCAGAAGTTTAGGAGTGAACACCGGGGAGCTGTTTTTT
TRBD1 | few | TRBJ1-1 | TRBV6-5 | CASSYGDRGAQNTEAFF | TGTGCCAGCAGTTACGGGGACAGGGGTGCTCAGAACACTGAAGCTTTCTTT
. | . | TRBJ2-7 | TRBV6-1 | CASRTGHSSYEQYF | TGTGCCAGCAGGACCGGACATTCCTCCTACGAGCAGTACTTC
. | many | TRBJ2-1 | TRBV12-3/TRBV12-4 | CASSPGGLNEQFF | TGTGCCAGCAGCCCCGGGGGCCTCAATGAGCAGTTCTTC
. | few | TRBJ2-3 | TRBV20-1 | CSAKTATDTQYF | TGCAGTGCTAAAACGGCCACAGATACGCAGTATTTT
. | few | TRBJ2-5 | TRBV2 | CASTFLAQETQYF | TGTGCCAGCACCTTTCTAGCGCAAGAGACCCAGTACTTC
. | . | TRBJ2-7 | TRBV6-2/TRBV6-3 | CASSYSDTTRPYEQYF | TGTGCCAGCAGTTACTCGGACACAACGAGGCCATACGAGCAGTACTTC
TRBD2 | few | TRBJ2-2 | TRBV10-3 | CATRTSGARTGELFF | TGTGCCACTCGGACTAGCGGGGCAAGGACCGGGGAGCTGTTTTTT
. | few | TRBJ2-2 | TRBV20-1 | CSARGPRNTGELFF | TGCAGTGCCAGGGGCCCACGTAACACCGGGGAGCTGTTTTTT
TRBD2 | few | TRBJ2-1 | TRBV20-1 | CSALRDLPGLAGGLTYNEQFF | TGCAGTGCCTTAAGAGATCTACCGGGACTAGCGGGAGGGTTAACCTACAATGAGCAGTTCTTC
. | few | TRBJ1-5 | TRBV12-3/TRBV12-4 | CASSFGQGHQPQHF | TGTGCCAGCAGTTTCGGGCAGGGACATCAGCCCCAGCATTTT
TRBD2 | few | TRBJ2-3 | TRBV19 | CASGAGGPDTQYF | TGTGCCAGTGGGGCGGGAGGGCCGGATACGCAGTATTTT
TRBD2 | . | TRBJ2-4 | TRBV24-1 | CATSDGASGSHIQYF | TGTGCCACCAGTGATGGAGCTAGCGGGAGCCACATTCAGTACTTC
. | few | TRBJ2-3 | TRBV6-1 | CASQPTGTDTQYF | TGTGCCAGCCAACCTACGGGCACAGATACGCAGTATTTT
. | few | TRBJ2-5 | TRBV7-9 | CASSTYWDQETQYF | TGTGCCAGCAGTACATACTGGGACCAAGAGACCCAGTACTTC
. | few | TRBJ1-4 | TRBV4-2 | CASSQDFREKKLFF | TGTGCCAGCAGCCAAGATTTCAGGGAGAAAAAACTGTTTTTT
TRBD1 | . | TRBJ2-7 | TRBV6-5 | CASSYSWTGTRYEQYF | TGTGCCAGCAGTTACTCGTGGACAGGGACCCGATACGAGCAGTACTTC
. | few | TRBJ2-4 | TRBV7-9 | CASSLGGEASVQQYF | TGTGCCAGCAGCTTAGGGGGCGAAGCTTCGGTCCAACAGTACTTC
. | few | TRBJ1-4 | TRBV7-6 | CASSLGQDRKLFF | TGTGCCAGCAGCTTAGGTCAGGACCGAAAACTGTTTTTT
. | . | TRBJ2-6 | TRBV3-1 | CASNQGPGANVLTF | TGTGCCAGCAACCAGGGTCCCGGGGCCAACGTCCTGACTTTC
. | few | TRBJ2-1 | TRBV6-1 | CASATMPLLGDEQFF | TGTGCCAGCGCCACTATGCCCTTATTAGGCGATGAGCAGTTCTTC
. | . | TRBJ1-4 | TRBV5-5 | CASSFGQGREKLFF | TGTGCCAGCAGCTTTGGCCAAGGGAGGGAAAAACTGTTTTTT
. | . | TRBJ2-2 | TRBV4-3 | CASSQDFHSSNTGELFF | TGCGCCAGCAGCCAAGATTTTCACAGTTCGAACACCGGGGAGCTGTTTTTT
TRBD1 | . | TRBJ2-5 | TRBV10-3 | CAISGGQGPQETQYF | TGTGCCATCAGTGGGGGACAGGGCCCACAAGAGACCCAGTACTTC
. | . | TRBJ2-2 | TRBV4-1 | CASRVGWNTGELFF | TGCGCCAGCAGAGTTGGGTGGAACACCGGGGAGCTGTTTTTT
. | . | TRBJ1-2 | TRBV3-1 | CASSQAVYGYTF | TGTGCCAGCAGCCAAGCGGTCTATGGCTACACCTTC
. | few | TRBJ1-2 | TRBV27 | CASRYRSNYGYTF | TGTGCCAGCAGATACAGGTCTAACTATGGCTACACCTTC
TRBD1 | . | TRBJ1-3 | TRBV5-1 | CASGGGQASGNTIYF | TGCGCCAGCGGAGGGGGCCAGGCCAGTGGAAACACCATATATTTT
. | few | TRBJ2-5 | TRBV4-2 | CASSQEFGGGQETQYF | TGTGCCAGCAGCCAAGAATTTGGGGGAGGCCAAGAGACCCAGTACTTC
. | many | TRBJ2-7 | TRBV12-3/TRBV12-4 | CASSLPSTGGAYEQYF | TGTGCCAGCAGTTTACCCTCGACAGGAGGTGCTTACGAGCAGTACTTC
TRBD1 | . | TRBJ2-1 | TRBV6-2/TRBV6-3 | CASSYSRQGANEQFF | TGTGCCAGCAGTTACTCGAGACAGGGGGCAAATGAGCAGTTCTTC
. | few | TRBJ2-3 | TRBV7-8 | CASSLRYPDTQYF | TGTGCCAGCAGCTTAAGGTACCCAGATACGCAGTATTTT
TRBD2 | few | TRBJ2-3 | TRBV4-1 | CASSQDWGTSGTDTQYF | TGCGCCAGCAGCCAAGACTGGGGGACTAGCGGCACAGATACGCAGTATTTT
. | few | TRBJ2-1 | TRBV28 | CATSLRGHDPSYNEQFF | TGTGCCACCTCTCTGCGGGGGCATGATCCCTCCTACAATGAGCAGTTCTTC
TRBD2 | few | TRBJ2-7 | TRBV29-1 | CSVEGGRSSQYF | TGCAGCGTTGAGGGCGGGAGGTCCTCCCAGTACTTC
. | few | TRBJ2-2 | TRBV9 | CASSVGGSAGELFF | TGTGCCAGCAGCGTAGGGGGATCGGCCGGGGAGCTGTTTTTT
TRBD1 | few | TRBJ2-1 | TRBV3-1 | CASGTANEQFF | TGTGCCAGCGGGACAGCGAATGAGCAGTTCTTC
. | few | TRBJ2-7 | TRBV7-8 | CASSQIQGSSYEQYF | TGTGCCAGCAGCCAAATTCAGGGGAGCTCCTACGAGCAGTACTTC